Presented here are 29 T cell receptor beta chains from one specimen sequenced in a study of blood T cell repertoires in COVID-19. Clones were read by immunoSEQ multiplex PCR, and TCRdb kept only the in-frame ones, dropping some. The profile shows 50,000 to 55,000 clones, around 86% of them singletons. The sequenced sample was peripheral blood. The source of these receptors is a man in his forties or fifties with active COVID-19.

The chain links TRBV12-3 or TRBV12-4 to TRBJ2-4; the D gene is possibly TRBD1 (6 bases). Trimming removed 5 bases from V and 9 bases from J, with 8 bases in between. CDR3 length equals 11 residues. In DNA form, the CDR3 reads TGTGCCAGCAGTCCAGGGGTCATTCAGTACTTC. Its protein is CASSPGVIQYF.

This clone was detected only once. The DNA for the CDR3 is TGTGCCAGCAGCTTAGGGTTGGCAGGGCGCCAAGAGACCCAGTACTTC. Protein product: CASSLGLAGRQETQYF. The V gene is TRBV7-9, the J gene TRBJ2-5; D may be TRBD1 (5 bases). The CDR3 has 16 residues. The ends were cut back, 1 base at V and 1 base at J, with 13 bases in the middle. Germline CDR1 is SEHNR and CDR2 is FQNEAQ (reference sequence).

The chain employs TRBV3-1 (or the pseudogene TRBV3-2) and TRBJ2-1, with 8 bases lining up with TRBD2. The junction had 4 bases not matched to a gene; V was cut back by 5 bases and J by 4 bases. CDR3 length: 14 amino acids. CDR1 LGHDT and CDR2 YNNKEL come from the germline V gene (reference sequence). The CDR3 protein is CASSTRGGYNEQFF. DNA of the CDR3: TGTGCCAGCAGCACCCGGGGGGGATACAATGAGCAGTTCTTC.

A single count supports this clone. The gene calls are TRBV5-1 and TRBJ2-5; a weak D match, TRBD2 (7 bases). The V gene lost 5 bases and the J gene lost 4 bases, with 15 bases spanning the gap. Germline V gives CDR1 SGHRS, CDR2 YFSETQ. This CDR3 is built from 14 residues. The CDR3 loop reads CASSWGGPGETQYF. Written as DNA, the CDR3 is TGCGCCAGCAGTTGGGGGGGGCCGGGAGAGACCCAGTACTTC.

V gene TRBV6-6 combines with J gene TRBJ1-4, with D perhaps TRBD1 (5 bases). The germline V and J ends were trimmed by 7 bases and 8 bases, with 17 bases remaining between them. Germline V CDR1 and CDR2: MNHNY, SVGAGI (reference sequence). The CDR3 covers 14 residues. DNA of the CDR3: TGTGCCAGCATCGGGGGGAGGGGCCGGGAAAAACTGTTTTTT. As protein: CASIGGRGREKLFF.

A note on this clone: The CDR3 ends on some other residue instead of the conserved phenylalanine or tryptophan, so this is likely a read error. It is unclear where the CDR3 begins or ends on the DNA, so no DNA is shown, and the CDR3 is as TCRdb lists it. The CDR3 sequence is CASSGIQTVVL. The J gene is TRBJ1-1, the V gene TRBV25-1. Germline V gene data show CDR1 as MGHDK and CDR2 as SYGVNS. Counting both end residues, the CDR3 totals 11 amino acids.

This clone was recorded once. The chain links TRBV5-6 to TRBJ2-1, with a possible D match to TRBD2 (5 bases). The V end lost 4 bases, the J end lost 3 bases, and 17 bases lay between the germline ends. The CDR3 contains 16 residues. Per the germline V gene, CDR1 is SGHDT and CDR2 is YYEEEE. Written as DNA, the CDR3 is TGTGCCAGCAGCCTCCTTAAGGGAGAGTACTACAATGAGCAGTTCTTC. Residues: CASSLLKGEYYNEQFF.

V and J are TRBV7-9 and TRBJ2-7, with D maybe TRBD1 (5 bases). Trimming pared 5 bases from V and 9 bases from J, leaving 23 bases between. The CDR3 runs 15 residues. Germline CDR1 reads SEHNR; CDR2 reads FQNEAQ (reference sequence). The CDR3 sequence is CASSPRSELGVPQYF. CDR3 bases: TGTGCCAGCAGCCCTCGGTCCGAGCTAGGGGTACCGCAGTACTTC. The variable domain in full, with the rest retrieved from reference TRBV7-9 and TRBJ2-7, is DTGVSQNPRHKITKRGQNVTFRCDPISEHNRLYWYRQTLGQGPEFLTYFQNEAQLEKSRLLSDRFSAERPKGSFSTLEIQRTEQGDSAMYLCASSPRSELGVPQYFGPGTRLTVT.

The chain employs TRBV12-3 or TRBV12-4 and TRBJ2-7; unclear D gene. The CDR3 is 11 amino acids. The ends were cut back, 3 bases at V and 5 bases at J, with 5 bases in the middle. The CDR3, as DNA: TGTGCCAGCAGTTTGAGAGACGAGCAGTACTTC. This codes for CASSLRDEQYF.

V gene TRBV5-6 combines with J gene TRBJ1-1, with D possibly TRBD1 on 6 matching bases. The V gene lost 4 bases and the J gene lost 10 bases, with 11 bases spanning the gap. The CDR3 covers 11 residues. Germline-derived CDR1 and CDR2 are SGHDT and YYEEEE. CDR3 DNA: TGTGCCAGCAGCCTGGGGGGCCTAGCTTTCTTT. As protein: CASSLGGLAFF.

The chain employs TRBV5-3 and TRBJ2-7, with 9 bases aligning to TRBD2. TRBV5-3 falls under the ORF class, with uncertain function. V lost 0 bases to trimming and J lost 0 bases; unmatched junction nucleotides: 4. The CDR3 has 16 amino acids. The CDR3 region has the DNA TGTGCCAGAAGCTTGGGGGCTAGCGGGAACTCCTACGAGCAGTACTTC. Its translation is CARSLGASGNSYEQYF.

The chain carries TRBV12-5 and TRBJ2-1, with D tentatively TRBD1 (5 bases). CDR1 is LGHNT, CDR2 FRNRAP, per germline. The CDR3 is 17 amino acids. The ends were cut back, 0 bases at V and 5 bases at J, with 17 bases in the middle. CDR3 nucleotide sequence: TGTGCTAGTGGTTTGGTACTTACAGGCGTTCCCCACAATGAGCAGTTCTTC. Residues: CASGLVLTGVPHNEQFF.

J is TRBJ2-5 and V is TRBV7-8, with 14 bases identical to TRBD2. Germline-derived CDR1 and CDR2 are SGHVS and FQNEAQ. The CDR3 is 17 residues long. Trimming took 8 bases from V and 1 from J; bases not matched to a gene: 9. The CDR3 here is CASHLGLAGGTQETQYF. CDR3 nucleotides: TGTGCCAGCCATCTCGGACTAGCGGGGGGAACCCAAGAGACCCAGTACTTC. The whole variable domain, filled in from reference TRBV7-8 and TRBJ2-5, reads GAGVSQSPRYKVAKRGQDVALRCDPISGHVSLFWYQQALGQGPEFLTYFQNEAQLDKSGLPSDRFFAERPEGSVSTLKIQRTQQEDSAVYLCASHLGLAGGTQETQYFGPGTRLLVL.

This chain links TRBV19 with TRBJ2-6, with TRBD2 as a possible D gene (5 bases). Germline V gene lookup returns CDR1 LNHDA and CDR2 SQIVND (reference sequence). The CDR3 sequence is 17 residues long. V lost 1 base and J 1 base, leaving 11 bases between the germline ends. CDR3 coding DNA: TGTGCCAGTAGTATAGTGGGGAAGCGGTCTGGGGCCAACGTCCTGACTTTC. This translates into CASSIVGKRSGANVLTF.

The chain couples TRBV2 to TRBJ1-2, with 10 bases lining up with TRBD1. From germline, CDR1 is SNHLY and CDR2 FYNNEI. Trimming cost V 8 bases and J 8 bases; bases outside gene matches: 8. This CDR3 spans 13 amino acids. In DNA, the CDR3 is TGTGCCAGCGCGGCGGGACAGGGGCCCGGCTACACCTTC. Translated, it gives CASAAGQGPGYTF.

The CDR3 bases are TGTGCCACCAGCAGAAATTACAGGGGAAATGGCTACACCTTC. As protein: CATSRNYRGNGYTF. The V and J genes are TRBV15 and TRBJ1-2, with TRBD1 identical over 7 bases. The CDR3 runs 14 residues. The V gene's germline CDR1 is LNHNV and CDR2 YYDKDF (reference sequence). V trimming: 2 bases; J trimming: 6 bases; junction bases outside the gene matches: 6.

This sequence joins TRBV9 and TRBJ1-4, with 7 positions matching TRBD1. CDR1 and CDR2 (germline): SGDLS, YYNGEE. J was trimmed by 7 bases and V by 0 bases; bases with no gene match: 6. This CDR3 spans 15 amino acids. CDR3 coding DNA: TGTGCCAGCAGCGTAGGGGGGACAGAGACTGAAAAACTGTTTTTT. It yields the protein CASSVGGTETEKLFF.

As DNA, the CDR3 is TGTGCCAGCAGTACAGGGGGCGCCGGCAATCAGCCCCAGCATTTT. This translates into CASSTGGAGNQPQHF. The chain carries TRBV5-6 and TRBJ1-5; 9 bases fit TRBD1. Unmatched junction bases numbered 5, after V lost 5 bases and J lost 2 bases. The CDR3 length is 15 residues. From germline, CDR1 is SGHDT and CDR2 YYEEEE.

The CDR3 DNA is TGCGCCAGCAGCCAGGGAGAGGGCGAGCAGTACTTC. Its protein product is CASSQGEGEQYF. V is TRBV4-1 and J is TRBJ2-7, with D tentatively TRBD2 (5 bases). This CDR3 is 12 amino acids long. Germline loops: CDR1 MGHRA, CDR2 YSYEKL. Trimming pared 3 bases from V and 6 bases from J, leaving 9 bases between.

The chain joins TRBV6-5 to TRBJ1-5; possibly TRBD1 for D (5 bases). The CDR3 has 13 amino acids. Trimming took 6 bases from V and 4 from J, leaving 10 bases between them. In germline, CDR1 is MNHEY, CDR2 SVGAGI. This chain's CDR3 is CASSVDRNQPQHF. As DNA, the CDR3 is TGTGCCAGCAGCGTTGACAGAAATCAGCCCCAGCATTTT.

CDR3 DNA: TGTGCCAGCAGTTTGCTAGCGGGAGTCGGGGTTTACGAGCAGTACTTC. Protein: CASSLLAGVGVYEQYF. The V and J genes are TRBV27 and TRBJ2-7, with 10 bases lining up with TRBD2. Losses at the gene ends were 3 bases for V and 4 bases for J; bases not matched to a gene: 9. The CDR3 spans 16 residues. CDR1 and CDR2 (germline): MNHEY, SMNVEV (reference sequence).

As for this clone: Other DNA sequences from this sample encode an identical CDR3 as well. The DNA for the CDR3 is TGTGCCAGCACCGGGACAGGTAGCACAGATACGCAGTATTTT. Protein: CASTGTGSTDTQYF. This chain connects TRBV7-9 to TRBJ2-3; 8 nucleotides line up with TRBD1. Germline values: CDR1 SEHNR, CDR2 FQNEAQ (reference sequence). J was trimmed by 0 bases and V by 7 bases; bases with no gene match: 3. CDR3 length: 14 residues. The full variable domain, rest sourced from reference TRBV7-9 and TRBJ2-3, is DTGVSQNPRHKITKRGQNVTFRCDPISEHNRLYWYRQTLGQGPEFLTYFQNEAQLEKSRLLSDRFSAERPKGSFSTLEIQRTEQGDSAMYLCASTGTGSTDTQYFGPGTRLTVL.

The chain joins TRBV11-3 to TRBJ2-1; a possible D gene is TRBD2 (6 bases). V dropped 5 bases and J dropped 1 base, with 12 bases sitting between them. The CDR3 runs to 15 residues. Germline values: CDR1 SGHNT, CDR2 YENEEA. The CDR3 protein is CASSPRAGSYNEQFF. Here the CDR3 DNA reads TGTGCCAGCAGCCCGAGGGCGGGATCCTACAATGAGCAGTTCTTC.

The chain is built from TRBV25-1 and TRBJ1-4; D ambiguous. The CDR3 is 16 residues long. CDR1 is MGHDK and CDR2 is SYGVNS in the germline V gene. Trimming pared 4 bases from V and 2 bases from J, leaving 14 bases between. CDR3 nucleotide sequence: TGTGCCAGCAGTGCATACCTGACAACTACTAATGAAAAACTGTTTTTT. The encoded protein is CASSAYLTTTNEKLFF. The full variable domain, in which reference TRBV25-1 and TRBJ1-4 provide the parts outside the CDR3, is EADIYQTPRYLVIGTGKKITLECSQTMGHDKMYWYQQDPGMELHLIHYSYGVNSTEKGDLSSESTVSRIRTEHFPLTLESARPSHTSQYLCASSAYLTTTNEKLFFGSGTQLSVL.

Points on this clone: One end of the junction fails to match germline, which may point to a read error. V usage is TRBV7-7 and J usage is TRBJ2-6; D unclear. Looked up from germline, CDR1 is SSHAT and CDR2 is FNYEAQ (reference sequence). The CDR3 contains 16 residues. Written as DNA, the CDR3 is TGTGCTAGCAGCCCCGGTGGTAACGCTGGGGCCAACGTCCTGACTTTC. Its translation is CASSPGGNAGANVLTF.

The rearrangement joins TRBV15 to TRBJ2-7, with D tentatively TRBD2 (6 bases). The germline gives CDR1 LNHNV, CDR2 YYDKDF (reference sequence). The CDR3 sequence is 15 residues long. V was clipped by 0 bases and J by 4 bases, with 13 bases between them. The DNA of the CDR3 is TGTGCCACCAGCAGAGAGGAAATCGGGAGATACGAGCAGTACTTC. Encoded protein: CATSREEIGRYEQYF.

This chain joins TRBV29-1 and TRBJ2-3, with D perhaps matching TRBD2 (6 bases). Germline loops: CDR1 SQVTM, CDR2 ANQGSEA. The V end was cut by 3 bases, the J end by 0 bases, with 7 bases between. This CDR3 is built from 13 residues. The CDR3 sequence: CSVEGRSTDTQYF. CDR3 nucleotides: TGCAGCGTTGAGGGGAGGAGCACAGATACGCAGTATTTT.

This chain connects TRBV29-1 to TRBJ2-2; 9 positions agree with TRBD1. After removal of 4 bases from V and 5 bases from J, the junction contained 5 bases not matched to a gene. The CDR3 consists of 14 residues. Germline assignment: CDR1 SQVTM and CDR2 ANQGSEA. The CDR3 DNA follows: TGCAGCGTTGCACAGGGGGCGCTTACCGGGGAGCTGTTTTTT. Amino acids: CSVAQGALTGELFF.

This chain uses TRBV5-1 with TRBJ1-4; 7 bases map to TRBD1. The V and J ends lost 0 bases and 3 bases, in that order; junction bases with no gene match: 2. The CDR3 spans 15 residues. Germline V CDR1 and CDR2: SGHRS, YFSETQ. The CDR3 is CASSLGGTANEKLFF. CDR3 nucleotides: TGCGCCAGCAGCTTGGGAGGGACAGCTAATGAAAAACTGTTTTTT.